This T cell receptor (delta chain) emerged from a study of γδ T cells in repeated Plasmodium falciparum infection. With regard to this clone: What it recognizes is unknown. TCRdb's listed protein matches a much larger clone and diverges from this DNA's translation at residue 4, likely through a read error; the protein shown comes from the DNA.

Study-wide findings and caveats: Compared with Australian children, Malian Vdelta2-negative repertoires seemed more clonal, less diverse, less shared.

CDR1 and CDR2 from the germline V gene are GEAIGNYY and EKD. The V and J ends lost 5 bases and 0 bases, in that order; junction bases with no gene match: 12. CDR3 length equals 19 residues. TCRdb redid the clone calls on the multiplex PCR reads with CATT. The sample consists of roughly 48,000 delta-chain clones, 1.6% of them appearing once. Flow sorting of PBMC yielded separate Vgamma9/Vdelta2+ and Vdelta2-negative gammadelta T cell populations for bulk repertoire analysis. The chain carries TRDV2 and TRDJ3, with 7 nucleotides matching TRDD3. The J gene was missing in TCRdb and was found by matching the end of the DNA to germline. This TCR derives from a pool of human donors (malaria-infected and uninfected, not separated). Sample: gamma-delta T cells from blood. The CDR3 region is CACVTLRGILSWDTRQMFF. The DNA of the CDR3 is TGTGCCTGTGTCACTCTCCGGGGGATCCTCTCCTGGGACACCCGACAGATGTTTTTC.